This T cell receptor beta chain is drawn from a study of patients and donors after allogeneic stem cell transplantation. This clonotype was found a few times. TCRdb reanalysed the RT-PCR reads using MiXCR and keeps one entry per CDR3 protein. The sample holds approximately 200,000 distinct CDR3 sequences, 40% to 45% seen once. The CDR3 extends over 15 amino acids. Trimming removed 4 bases from V and 0 bases from J, with 9 bases in between. Germline-derived CDR1 and CDR2 are SNHLY and FYNNEI. Sequencing was done on a sample of blood, either unsorted or a sorted T cell fraction (not recorded which). The chain uses TRBV2 and TRBJ2-2, with D unresolved. The origin of this receptor is a human donor who was either an allogeneic HSCT recipient or a stem cell or donor lymphocyte infusion donor (not recorded which). It is not recorded whose cells these are; they may come from a transplant donor. The CDR3 DNA reads as TGTGCCAGCAGTGTCTCAGCGCCGAACACCGGGGAGCTGTTTTTT. Translating gives CASSVSAPNTGELFF. Combining the CDR3 with reference TRBV2 and TRBJ2-2 gives the whole variable domain EPEVTQTPSHQVTQMGQEVILRCVPISNHLYFYWYRQILGQKVEFLVSFYNNEISEKSEIFDDQFSVERPDGSNFTLKIRSTKLEDSAMYFCASSVSAPNTGELFFGEGSRLTVL.